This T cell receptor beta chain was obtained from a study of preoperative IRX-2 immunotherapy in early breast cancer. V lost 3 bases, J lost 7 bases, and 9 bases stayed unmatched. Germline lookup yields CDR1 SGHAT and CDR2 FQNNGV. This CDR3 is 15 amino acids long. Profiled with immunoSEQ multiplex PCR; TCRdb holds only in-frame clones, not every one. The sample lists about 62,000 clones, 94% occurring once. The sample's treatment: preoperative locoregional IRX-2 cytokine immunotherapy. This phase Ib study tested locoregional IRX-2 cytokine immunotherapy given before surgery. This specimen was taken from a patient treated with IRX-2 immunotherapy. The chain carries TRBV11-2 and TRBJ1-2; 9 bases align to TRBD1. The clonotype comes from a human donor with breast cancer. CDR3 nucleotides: TGTGCCAGCAGCTTTACGTCCGGGACAGGGTCTGGCTACACCTTC. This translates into CASSFTSGTGSGYTF.